Each of the 27 T cell receptor beta chains below was sequenced from the same sample in a study of Graves' ophthalmopathy and Graves' hyperthyroidism. CDR3 regions of TCR beta were amplified from RNA transcripts. Scientists carried out first-round RT-PCR using HTBI primers and then a second-round multiplex PCR. TCRdb re-analysed the multiplex PCR reads in MiXCR, keeping a single row per CDR3 protein. The sample lists around 520,000 distinct CDR3 sequences, 39% occurring once. The sample consisted of peripheral blood or thyroid tissue (not recorded which). The receptors originated from an adult man with Graves' hyperthyroidism.

The rearrangement joins TRBV29-1 to TRBJ2-7; perhaps TRBD2 as D (6 bases). The DNA end lines up better with TRBJ2-1; the J call may be wrong. CDR3 length: 16 amino acids. Per germline, CDR1 SQVTM and CDR2 ANQGSEA. CDR3 bases: TGCAGCGTGACCATCCACGGAGGGCGAACCCCCAATGAGCAGTTCTTC. Translating it yields CSVTIHGGRTPNEQFF.

The sample holds many counts of this clonotype. The chain employs TRBV7-2 and TRBJ2-7, with D perhaps TRBD1 or TRBD2 (7 bases each). Trimming took off 6 bases at V and 4 bases at J, with 16 bases between the two ends. Germline assignment: CDR1 SGHTA and CDR2 FQGNSA. CDR3 length equals 14 residues. CDR3 DNA sequence: TGTGCCAGCAGTCAGGGGGGGGTTGTATACGAGCAGTACTTC. Translated, it gives CASSQGGVVYEQYF.

This chain links TRBV28 with TRBJ1-1; D is unclear. This CDR3 spans 14 amino acids. The germline V gene has CDR1 MDHEN and CDR2 SYDVKM. V shed 5 bases and J shed 1 base, with 11 bases lying between them. CDR3 nucleotides: TGTGCCAGCAGTGCCTCACGAAGGAACACTGAAGCTTTCTTT. Its translation is CASSASRRNTEAFF.

This chain links TRBV7-3 with TRBJ2-3; 9 positions agree with TRBD2. With 0 bases clipped from V and 4 bases from J, the junction kept 2 bases outside the gene matches. This CDR3 spans 15 amino acids. Germline CDR1 reads SGHTA; CDR2 reads FQGTGA. The CDR3 spells CASSLTRGGADTQYF. The CDR3 DNA is TGTGCCAGCAGCTTAACTCGCGGGGGGGCAGATACGCAGTATTTT.

This clonotype was picked up many times. J is TRBJ2-7 and V is TRBV7-8, with 7 nucleotides matching TRBD1. Germline V gene data show CDR1 as SGHVS and CDR2 as FQNEAQ. J was trimmed by 3 bases and V by 5 bases; bases with no gene match: 10. The CDR3 is 15 residues long. The DNA for the CDR3 is TGTGCCAGCAGCACCGACAGGGATTCAGGCTACGAGCAGTACTTC. This gives the protein CASSTDRDSGYEQYF.

The V gene is TRBV2, the J gene TRBJ2-1; D may be TRBD1 or TRBD2 (6 bases each). V was trimmed by 5 bases and J by 8 bases, leaving 10 bases between them. This CDR3 contains 12 residues. The germline CDR1 and CDR2 sequences are SNHLY and FYNNEI. CDR3: CASSSGEDEQFF. The CDR3, as DNA: TGTGCCAGCAGTTCAGGGGAGGATGAGCAGTTCTTC. Full variable domain (remainder filled in from reference TRBV2 and TRBJ2-1): EPEVTQTPSHQVTQMGQEVILRCVPISNHLYFYWYRQILGQKVEFLVSFYNNEISEKSEIFDDQFSVERPDGSNFTLKIRSTKLEDSAMYFCASSSGEDEQFFGPGTRLTVL.

The rearrangement joins TRBV20-1 to TRBJ1-1, with D maybe TRBD1 (6 bases). CDR1 and CDR2 (germline): DFQATT, SNEGSKA (reference sequence). CDR3 length: 16 residues. The V gene lost 6 bases and the J gene lost 1 base, with 21 bases spanning the gap. In nucleotides, the CDR3 is TGCAGTGCCCCCCGGACAGAATTTCGAGAGAACACTGAAGCTTTCTTT. This translates into CSAPRTEFRENTEAFF.

This clonotype was counted at least ten times. This rearrangement joins TRBV12-3 or TRBV12-4 to TRBJ1-1; D call uncertain. The CDR3 sequence is 13 residues long. Trimming removed 7 bases from V and 5 bases from J, with 14 bases in between. For the CDR3, the DNA is TGTGCCAGCACCGTCGGAGCAAGAACTGAAGCTTTCTTT. Protein sequence: CASTVGARTEAFF.

This clonotype has a count of ten or more. The chain has TRBV7-2 and TRBJ1-1; perhaps TRBD1 as D (6 bases). This CDR3 has 17 amino acids. CDR1 is SGHTA, CDR2 FQGNSA, per germline. V was pared by 3 bases and J by 2 bases, with 19 bases between. The CDR3 DNA is TGTGCCAGCAGCTTGACCTGGCCCGGGACAACTAACACTGAAGCTTTCTTT. Residues: CASSLTWPGTTNTEAFF.

On this clonotype: One junction end does not reproduce the germline sequence, and a read error may be involved. The chain carries TRBV7-9 and TRBJ1-1; possible D gene TRBD1, 5 bases. Germline V gives CDR1 SEHNR, CDR2 FQNEAQ (reference sequence). The CDR3 runs 12 residues. The CDR3 DNA is TGTGCCAGCAGCTTGTGGGGCGGGGAGGCGAACTTT. The encoded protein is CASSLWGGEANF.

The chain couples TRBV2 to TRBJ2-5; 7 positions match TRBD2. V trimming: 6 bases; J trimming: 2 bases; junction bases outside the gene matches: 15. The CDR3 totals 17 residues. Germline lookup yields CDR1 SNHLY and CDR2 FYNNEI. CDR3: CASRRRGLAVKQETQYF. The CDR3 DNA sequence: TGTGCCAGCAGGAGAAGGGGCCTAGCGGTAAAACAAGAGACCCAGTACTTC.

The gene calls are TRBV7-9 and TRBJ2-3, with D unresolved. This CDR3 is 13 amino acids long. V lost 1 base and J 2 bases, leaving 4 bases between the germline ends. The germline V gene has CDR1 SEHNR and CDR2 FQNEAQ (reference sequence). The CDR3 is CASSLEATDTQYF. The CDR3, as DNA: TGTGCCAGCAGCTTAGAGGCCACAGATACGCAGTATTTT.

A remark on this clonotype: The final CDR3 position lacks the conserved phenylalanine or tryptophan, pointing to a likely read error. The DNA is left out, because the CDR3 cannot be placed on it with certainty; the CDR3 is given as TCRdb lists it. V is TRBV29-1 and J is TRBJ1-3. The CDR3 totals 8 residues, both ends included. Germline V gives CDR1 SQVTM, CDR2 ANQGSEA. The CDR3: CSVGMLAG.

In its sample, this clonotype was seen many times. This chain joins TRBV20-1 and TRBJ1-1; 10 nucleotides match TRBD1. The ends lost 5 bases at V and 0 bases at J; junction bases unmatched: 6. From germline, CDR1 is DFQATT and CDR2 SNEGSKA (reference sequence). This CDR3 is 15 amino acids long. Written as DNA, the CDR3 is TGCAGTGCTGGCCGACAGGGGGCCATGAACACTGAAGCTTTCTTT. Translating it yields CSAGRQGAMNTEAFF.

This clonotype showed up many times. The rearrangement uses TRBV4-1 and TRBJ1-1, with D possibly matching TRBD1 (6 bases). There are 14 residues in the CDR3. The V gene lost 0 bases and the J gene lost 11 bases, with 16 bases spanning the gap. CDR1 MGHRA and CDR2 YSYEKL come from the germline V gene. The CDR3 DNA reads TGCGCCAGCAGCCAAGATGTGAAGGGGGTAGACGCTTTCTTT. This translates into CASSQDVKGVDAFF.

This rearrangement joins TRBV15 to TRBJ1-2; D is ambiguous. From germline, CDR1 is LNHNV and CDR2 YYDKDF (reference sequence). The CDR3 runs to 14 residues. The germline V and J ends were trimmed by 0 bases and 12 bases, with 17 bases remaining between them. The DNA for the CDR3 is TGTGCCACCAGCAGAGAAAGCAAGGTCTCTGGAAACACCTTC. Protein product: CATSRESKVSGNTF.

Ten or more counts support this clonotype. This sequence joins TRBV10-3 and TRBJ1-4; D unclear. V gave up 10 bases and J gave up 0 bases, with 15 bases separating them. The CDR3 loop spans 15 amino acids. Germline CDR1 is ENHRY and CDR2 is SYGVKD. The DNA for the CDR3 is TGTGCCACCAGGAGTGACGGAGCAACTAATGAAAAACTGTTTTTT. Encoded protein: CATRSDGATNEKLFF.

The chain recombines TRBV12-3 or TRBV12-4 with TRBJ1-4; weak D call: TRBD1 (5 bases). The length of the CDR3 is 15 residues. V was trimmed by 4 bases and J by 4 bases, leaving 13 bases between them. This chain's CDR3 is CASSYSAQGNEKLFF. In nucleotides, the CDR3 is TGTGCCAGCAGTTACTCGGCCCAGGGTAATGAAAAACTGTTTTTT.

The chain's CDR3 is CASSLRGGITDTQYF. The CDR3 DNA reads as TGTGCCAGCAGCCTCCGGGGGGGAATCACAGATACGCAGTATTTT. The V gene is TRBV7-9, the J gene TRBJ2-3; TRBD2 matches 8 bases. V shed 5 bases, J shed 2 bases, and the junction held 6 bases outside the gene matches. From germline, CDR1 is SEHNR and CDR2 FQNEAQ (reference sequence). The CDR3 sequence is 15 residues long. Variable domain in full (rest from reference TRBV7-9 and TRBJ2-3): DTGVSQNPRHKITKRGQNVTFRCDPISEHNRLYWYRQTLGQGPEFLTYFQNEAQLEKSRLLSDRFSAERPKGSFSTLEIQRTEQGDSAMYLCASSLRGGITDTQYFGPGTRLTVL.

This clonotype showed up many times. The chain is built from TRBV5-1 and TRBJ2-7; D may be TRBD2 (6 bases). The CDR3 spans 14 residues. In germline, CDR1 is SGHRS, CDR2 YFSETQ. V lost 0 bases and J lost 0, with 7 bases in between. The CDR3: CASSLAGDSYEQYF. CDR3 DNA sequence: TGCGCCAGCAGCTTGGCGGGGGACTCCTACGAGCAGTACTTC.

This clonotype was seen repeatedly, ten times or more. The genes are TRBV7-2 and TRBJ1-5, with 7 bases that match TRBD1. The CDR3 is 13 amino acids. Germline V gene data show CDR1 as SGHTA and CDR2 as FQGNSA. The ends lost 5 bases at V and 7 bases at J; junction bases unmatched: 5. CDR3 region: CASSRTGVQPQHF. The CDR3 DNA sequence: TGTGCCAGCAGCCGGACAGGCGTCCAGCCCCAGCATTTT.

The chain joins TRBV24-1 to TRBJ2-2, with TRBD2 matching 8 bases. V trimming: 6 bases; J trimming: 0 bases; junction bases outside the gene matches: 2. This CDR3 spans 15 amino acids. From germline, CDR1 is KGHDR and CDR2 SFDVKD. The CDR3 spells CATSMGLANTGELFF. CDR3 in DNA: TGTGCCACCAGTATGGGACTAGCGAACACCGGGGAGCTGTTTTTT.

This clonotype occurred many times. This chain joins TRBV20-1 and TRBJ2-5; 7 bases align to TRBD1. V trimming: 5 bases; J trimming: 2 bases; junction bases outside the gene matches: 5. This CDR3 has 13 amino acids. Germline V gene lookup returns CDR1 DFQATT and CDR2 SNEGSKA (reference sequence). The CDR3 region has the DNA TGCAGTGCTGGGGGACAGCTGCAAGAGACCCAGTACTTC. Its protein product is CSAGGQLQETQYF.

In regard to this clonotype: Since a much larger clone is just one base distant, this may be a read error. The missing conserved phenylalanine or tryptophan at the end of this CDR3 makes a read error likely. This chain connects TRBV29-1 to TRBJ1-1; D perhaps matches TRBD1 (5 bases). V was pared by 6 bases and J by 1 base, with 12 bases between. The CDR3 runs 13 residues. CDR1 SQVTM and CDR2 ANQGSEA come from the germline V gene. CDR3 sequence (DNA): TGCAGCGTCACCGGGACGGAGAACACTGAAGCTTTCCTT. Protein: CSVTGTENTEAFL.

This clonotype was seen many times. This chain uses TRBV6-5 with TRBJ1-5, with D maybe TRBD1 (5 bases). Trimming removed 0 bases at V and 7 bases at J, with 10 bases between. Per germline, CDR1 MNHEY and CDR2 SVGAGI. The CDR3 covers 14 residues. DNA of the CDR3: TGTGCCAGCAGTTACTCGAGGGGTGGGCAGCCCCAGCATTTT. Its protein product is CASSYSRGGQPQHF.

This clonotype was counted at least ten times. The chain is built from TRBV7-8 and TRBJ2-2; 7 bases align to TRBD1. V shed 5 bases and J 6 bases; nucleotides not matched to a gene: 6. Germline CDR1 SGHVS, CDR2 FQNEAQ. The CDR3 covers 14 residues. This CDR3 is CASSTRQGAGELFF. The CDR3 DNA reads as TGTGCCAGCAGCACCAGACAGGGTGCCGGGGAGCTGTTTTTT.

This clonotype was found many times. This chain uses TRBV19 with TRBJ2-6; D remains unclear. Trimming removed 2 bases at V and 1 base at J, with 12 bases between. CDR3 length: 17 amino acids. Germline V lookup: CDR1 LNHDA, CDR2 SQIVND (reference sequence). CDR3 in amino acids: CASSITHSTSGANVLTF. CDR3 nucleotides: TGTGCCAGTAGTATAACCCACAGCACATCTGGGGCCAACGTCCTGACTTTC. The full variable domain, rest sourced from reference TRBV19 and TRBJ2-6, is DGGITQSPKYLFRKEGQNVTLSCEQNLNHDAMYWYRQDPGQGLRLIYYSQIVNDFQKGDIAEGYSVSREKKESFPLTVTSAQKNPTAFYLCASSITHSTSGANVLTFGAGSRLTVL.